A single sample gave rise to the 5 T cell receptor beta chains below, sequenced in a study of a mutant IDH1 vaccine in newly diagnosed glioma. This table comes from immunoSEQ multiplex PCR, and its TCRdb copy is limited to in-frame clones, with some not included. The sample holds about 61,000 clones, 80% seen once. Time point given: week 11, during vaccination. All doses held 300 ug of mutant IDH1 20-mer peptide, with topical imiquimod. These receptors lack a known antigen. The sample consisted of PBMCs, taken from a glioma patient whose treatment included an IDH1 peptide vaccine. The receptors come from a man in his fifties with glioma.

V is TRBV10-3 and J is TRBJ2-7; tentative D call: TRBD1 (6 bases). CDR1 is ENHRY and CDR2 is SYGVKD in the germline V gene. Trimming removed 6 bases at V and 0 bases at J, with 9 bases between. There are 13 residues in the CDR3. The CDR3 nucleotides read TGTGCCATCAGAAGGACAGACTCCTACGAGCAGTACTTC. Protein product: CAIRRTDSYEQYF.

The CDR3 bases are TGTGCCAGCAGTTCGGACCCGGACGAGCAGTTCTTC. It is translated as CASSSDPDEQFF. This chain connects TRBV6-5 to TRBJ2-1; D unresolved. V lost 4 bases and J lost 10, with 11 bases in between. Germline lookup yields CDR1 MNHEY and CDR2 SVGAGI. The length of the CDR3 is 12 residues.

The chain joins TRBV11-3 to TRBJ1-1; D is ambiguous. Between the trimmed V and J ends, which lost 2 bases and 10 bases, there was a span of 20 bases. The CDR3 spans 15 residues. Germline V lookup: CDR1 SGHNT, CDR2 YENEEA. CDR3 loop: CASSLQRGTWIPAFF. CDR3 DNA sequence: TGTGCCAGCAGCTTACAGCGGGGTACATGGATTCCAGCTTTCTTT.

J is TRBJ2-1 and V is TRBV30; D gene uncertain. CDR3 size: 13 residues. Germline V gene sequence: CDR1 GTSNPN, CDR2 SVGIG (reference sequence). V gave up 3 bases and J gave up 0 bases, with 6 bases separating them. CDR3 DNA: TGTGCCTGGAGCAGCAGCTCCTACAATGAGCAGTTCTTC. It is translated as CAWSSSSYNEQFF.

The chain has TRBV27 and TRBJ2-5; weak D call: TRBD1 (6 bases). Germline values: CDR1 MNHEY, CDR2 SMNVEV (reference sequence). The V gene lost 6 bases and the J gene lost 4 bases, with 18 bases spanning the gap. The CDR3 sequence is 15 residues long. CDR3 region: CASSTITGFRETQYF. As DNA, the CDR3 is TGTGCCAGCAGCACTATAACAGGGTTCAGAGAGACCCAGTACTTC.